Listed below are T cell receptor beta chains from one sample, sequenced in a study of cytomegalovirus exposure and HLA in healthy donors. Measured with immunoSEQ multiplex PCR; TCRdb has only the in-frame clones, and not every one. This table holds fewer than 250,000 clones, about 80% found once. Material: PBMCs. The receptor source for this set is a man in his forties in good health and CMV-seropositive. The CDR3 runs from the conserved cysteine through the conserved F or W. Each record gives: J gene, D gene, V gene, clone size, CDR3 protein, CDR3 DNA. D genes are given only for firm matches. Part of the rows lack a size; the others show once, few, many or a class for expanded clones.

>TRBJ2-5|.|TRBV7-6|.
CASSMLAGTSQETQYF
TGTGCCAGCAGCATGCTGGCGGGAACCTCTCAAGAGACCCAGTACTTC
>TRBJ1-1|.|TRBV15|.
CATSRPDSAVNTEAFF
TGTGCCACCAGCAGACCCGACAGCGCCGTGAACACTGAAGCTTTCTTT
>TRBJ2-2|.|TRBV29-1|.
CSVEDTSRFTGELFF
TGCAGCGTTGAAGATACTTCACGGTTCACCGGGGAGCTGTTTTTT
>TRBJ2-3|.|TRBV27|.
CASSSAGQSTDTQYF
TGTGCCAGCAGTTCGGCGGGACAGTCCACAGATACGCAGTATTTT
>TRBJ1-3|TRBD1|TRBV18|few
CASSQLPGQGFGNTIYF
TGTGCCAGCTCACAACTGCCGGGACAGGGATTTGGAAACACCATATATTTT
>TRBJ1-1|.|TRBV2|many
CASYTGWNEAFF
TGTGCCAGCTATACAGGGTGGAATGAAGCTTTCTTT
>TRBJ2-1|.|TRBV5-1|.
CASSWDSTNEQFF
TGCGCCAGCAGCTGGGACTCCACCAATGAGCAGTTCTTC
>TRBJ2-2|TRBD1|TRBV5-4|.
CASSSPRGLGTGELFF
TGTGCCAGCAGCTCCCCCAGGGGGCTCGGCACCGGGGAGCTGTTTTTT
>TRBJ1-5|TRBD1|TRBV7-9|.
CASSGGQGGSVAQHF
TGTGCCAGCAGCGGGGGACAGGGGGGTTCTGTGGCCCAGCATTTT
>TRBJ2-1|TRBD2|TRBV9|.
CASSSFSGSSYNEQFF
TGTGCCAGCAGCTCATTTAGCGGGAGCTCCTACAATGAGCAGTTCTTC
>TRBJ1-1|.|TRBV6-5|.
CASSYDISTEAFF
TGTGCCAGCAGTTACGACATCAGCACTGAAGCTTTCTTT
>TRBJ1-1|TRBD1|TRBV18|.
CASSPYRGLNTEAFF
TGTGCCAGCTCACCATACAGGGGCTTGAACACTGAAGCTTTCTTT
>TRBJ2-5|TRBD1|TRBV5-1|.
CASSWSGGETQYF
TGCGCCAGCAGCTGGTCAGGGGGAGAGACCCAGTACTTC
>TRBJ1-5|.|TRBV7-2|.
CASSASPDQPQHF
TGTGCCAGCAGCGCAAGCCCGGATCAGCCCCAGCATTTT
>TRBJ1-2|TRBD1|TRBV27|.
CASSLSGQLLYGYTF
TGTGCCAGCAGTTTATCGGGACAGCTACTCTATGGCTACACCTTC
>TRBJ1-1|TRBD1|TRBV6-1|few
CASSEEGARIWYTEAFF
TGTGCCAGCAGTGAAGAGGGGGCTAGAATTTGGTACACTGAAGCTTTCTTT
>TRBJ2-5|.|TRBV6-5|.
CASSWDIQETQYF
TGTGCCAGCAGTTGGGACATACAAGAGACCCAGTACTTC
>TRBJ2-3|TRBD2|TRBV29-1|.
CSGLAGVPLGTQYF
TGCAGCGGCCTAGCGGGAGTGCCTCTGGGTACGCAGTATTTT
>TRBJ2-1|.|TRBV30|.
CAWMRLAEAEQFF
TGTGCCTGGATGCGGTTAGCGGAGGCGGAGCAGTTCTTC
>TRBJ2-2|.|TRBV7-9|.
CASSSPGDTGELFF
TGTGCCAGCAGCTCCCCAGGGGACACCGGGGAGCTGTTTTTT
>TRBJ2-3|.|TRBV2|once
CASSVGGFLTDTQYF
TGTGCCAGCAGTGTGGGGGGTTTTCTCACAGATACGCAGTATTTT
>TRBJ2-5|TRBD2|TRBV2|.
CASSVGGQETQYF
TGTGCCAGCAGTGTCGGGGGGCAAGAGACCCAGTACTTC
>TRBJ1-4|.|TRBV4-2|.
CASSQDGTRAEKLFF
TGTGCCAGCAGCCAAGACGGGACTAGGGCTGAAAAACTGTTTTTT
>TRBJ2-5|.|TRBV6-6|.
CASSYAPGWVETQYF
TGTGCCAGCAGTTACGCTCCAGGGTGGGTGGAGACCCAGTACTTC
>TRBJ2-3|.|TRBV28|.
CASSLGGGATDTQYF
TGTGCCAGCAGCTTAGGGGGGGGCGCAACAGATACGCAGTATTTT
>TRBJ2-3|.|TRBV11-3|.
CASSLDLMGDPYTQYF
TGTGCCAGCAGCTTAGATCTTATGGGCGACCCCTATACGCAGTATTTT
>TRBJ2-7|.|TRBV9|once
CASSGDTSSYEQYF
TGTGCCAGCAGCGGGGACACAAGCTCCTACGAGCAGTACTTC
>TRBJ2-3|TRBD2|TRBV18|.
CASSHREGNTDTQYF
TGTGCCAGCTCACACCGGGAGGGCAACACAGATACGCAGTATTTT
>TRBJ1-1|.|TRBV10-3|.
CAISDEVTNTEAFF
TGTGCCATCAGTGATGAGGTTACTAACACTGAAGCTTTCTTT
>TRBJ1-2|TRBD1|TRBV2|.
CASSPPGQTGYTF
TGTGCCAGCAGCCCCCCGGGACAGACTGGCTACACCTTC
>TRBJ2-5|.|TRBV27|.
CASSLTSPQETQYF
TGTGCCAGCAGTTTAACTAGCCCCCAAGAGACCCAGTACTTC
>TRBJ1-2|TRBD1|TRBV28|.
CASSTIRTGGSGYTF
TGTGCCAGCAGTACTATACGGACAGGGGGCAGTGGCTACACCTTC
>TRBJ1-2|.|TRBV5-4|.
CASSSQVGQPLYGYTF
TGTGCCAGCAGCTCCCAGGTTGGGCAGCCACTTTATGGCTACACCTTC
>TRBJ1-1|.|TRBV7-9|.
CASNFPGGQNKAFF
TGTGCCAGCAACTTCCCGGGGGGACAAAACAAAGCTTTCTTT
>TRBJ1-1|.|TRBV11-3|.
CASSSTENTEAFF
TGTGCCAGCAGCTCGACAGAGAACACTGAAGCTTTCTTT
>TRBJ2-3|TRBD1|TRBV7-9|.
CASSPTGVRGDTQYF
TGTGCCAGCAGCCCGACAGGGGTCCGAGGAGATACGCAGTATTTT
>TRBJ1-2|.|TRBV19|.
CTTTPEWFYGYTF
TGTACCACCACCCCCGAGTGGTTCTATGGCTACACCTTC
>TRBJ1-1|TRBD1|TRBV29-1|.
CSARQGNTEAFF
TGCAGCGCAAGACAGGGGAACACTGAAGCTTTCTTT
>TRBJ2-2|TRBD2|TRBV5-1|.
CASGLAGVGTGELFF
TGCGCCAGCGGACTAGCGGGAGTGGGCACCGGGGAGCTGTTTTTT
>TRBJ2-1|.|TRBV6-5|.
CAARPRQSYNEQFF
TGTGCCGCCCGACCCCGACAGTCCTACAATGAGCAGTTCTTC
>TRBJ2-1|.|TRBV6-5|.
CASRQGPRDEQFF
TGTGCCAGCAGGCAGGGGCCCCGGGATGAGCAGTTCTTC
>TRBJ2-2|TRBD1|TRBV5-1|.
CASSLGTGSGGELFF
TGCGCCAGCAGCTTGGGGACAGGGTCGGGCGGGGAGCTGTTTTTT
>TRBJ2-5|TRBD2|TRBV4-2|.
CASSLHAASGQETQYF
TGTGCCAGCAGTCTCCACGCGGCTAGCGGCCAAGAGACCCAGTACTTC
>TRBJ1-2|.|TRBV9|.
CASSEGAGTPYGYTF
TGTGCCAGCAGCGAGGGCGCCGGGACACCGTATGGCTACACCTTC
>TRBJ1-2|.|TRBV7-9|.
CASSTGFNYGYTF
TGTGCCAGCAGCACCGGGTTTAACTATGGCTACACCTTC
>TRBJ1-1|TRBD1|TRBV2|few
CASSERRTGNTEAFF
TGTGCCAGCAGTGAACGTAGGACAGGGAACACTGAAGCTTTCTTT